Following are 5 T cell receptor beta chains from one sample sequenced in a study of T cells in Graves' hyperthyroidism and ophthalmopathy. TCR beta CDR3 sequences were amplified from RNA transcripts. In the first-round RT-PCR of the TCR CDR3, the HTBI primer set was used. One entry per CDR3 protein results from TCRdb running MiXCR on the multiplex PCR reads. The sample lists around 580,000 distinct CDR3 sequences, over 15% occurring once. Sequencing used blood. The receptors were sampled from a woman younger than 30 with Graves' hyperthyroidism.

This clonotype has a count of ten or more. The chain carries TRBV12-3 or TRBV12-4 and TRBJ1-1; 8 bases agree with TRBD1. Trimming cost V 8 bases and J 1 base; bases outside gene matches: 6. The CDR3 runs to 14 residues. This chain's CDR3 is CASFPGTGNTEAFF. The CDR3 DNA reads TGTGCCAGCTTCCCCGGGACAGGGAACACTGAAGCTTTCTTT.

There are a few counts of this clonotype. The chain carries TRBV28 and TRBJ1-5; no reliable D call. Germline loops: CDR1 MDHEN, CDR2 SYDVKM. This CDR3 comprises 16 residues. V lost 3 bases and J 4 bases, leaving 16 bases between the germline ends. The CDR3 sequence is CASSFARGVGNQPQHF. CDR3 nucleotides: TGTGCCAGCAGTTTCGCCCGGGGAGTTGGTAATCAGCCCCAGCATTTT.

There are many counts of this clonotype. The chain couples TRBV7-9 to TRBJ2-5; 12 nucleotides line up with TRBD1. Germline CDR1 SEHNR, CDR2 FQNEAQ (reference sequence). V lost 6 bases to trimming and J lost 5 bases; unmatched junction nucleotides: 7. CDR3 length equals 15 residues. CDR3 residues: CASSPGTGGMETQYF. The CDR3 nucleotides are TGTGCCAGCAGTCCCGGGACAGGGGGCATGGAGACCCAGTACTTC.

This rearrangement joins TRBV20-1 to TRBJ1-6, with TRBD1 matching 7 bases. V lost 0 bases to trimming and J lost 10 bases; unmatched junction nucleotides: 6. This CDR3 comprises 14 residues. Germline V lookup: CDR1 DFQATT, CDR2 SNEGSKA (reference sequence). CDR3 nucleotides: TGCAGTGCTAGAGATCGCAGGGGGGACTCACCCCTCCACTTT. The encoded protein is CSARDRRGDSPLHF.

This clonotype was counted ten times or more. The rearrangement uses TRBV2 and TRBJ2-5; the D gene is possibly TRBD2 (5 bases). Between the trimmed V and J ends, which lost 6 bases and 5 bases, there was a span of 19 bases. CDR3 length: 15 amino acids. Germline CDR1 SNHLY, CDR2 FYNNEI. The CDR3 spells CASRRPRAASETQYF. In DNA, the CDR3 is TGTGCCAGCAGAAGACCCCGAGCGGCTTCCGAGACCCAGTACTTC. Based on the CDR3 plus reference TRBV2 and TRBJ2-5, the full variable domain is EPEVTQTPSHQVTQMGQEVILRCVPISNHLYFYWYRQILGQKVEFLVSFYNNEISEKSEIFDDQFSVERPDGSNFTLKIRSTKLEDSAMYFCASRRPRAASETQYFGPGTRLLVL.